This entry concerns a single T cell receptor (beta chain). No antigen is known for it. Base qualities are not at hand, and no much larger clone is one base apart. These data come from a study of graft-versus-host responses after intestinal transplantation (dated by TCRdb to about 2021). In terms of the full investigation: Recipients received multivisceral, liver-intestinal, or isolated intestinal transplants. A cohort of approximately 23 intestinal transplant recipients, including one retransplant, was enrolled, and 3 patients lacking pretransplant specimens were excluded. All recipients received anti-thymocyte globulin induction followed by maintenance tacrolimus and steroids for about three years. Donor T cell macrochimerism was defined as a peak of at least 4% donor T cells among recipient peripheral blood mononuclear cells. Instead of going to the commercial service, samples from a few later patients were sequenced in-house on an Illumina MiSeq and processed with MiXCR. Alloreactive clones were identified by sequencing pre-transplant mixed lymphocyte reaction products and comparing them with unstimulated pre-transplant donor and recipient T cells. Bulk TCR-beta CDR3 sequencing was used to track graft-versus-host and host-versus-graft alloreactive T cell clones in the graft, circulation and bone marrow after intestinal transplantation. Broader findings and caveats from the paper: GvH clones turned up in recipient bone marrow, with some appearing earlier in ileal mucosa or blood, a pattern consistent with an intestinal mucosal origin. Patients with donor T cell macrochimerism had high GvH to HvG T cell clonal ratios in their allografts. Peak levels of circulating GvH clones were associated with declines in HvG clones early after transplant. The relatively low number and heterogeneity of intestinal transplant patients limited the conclusions.

The sample's time point, from its label and the paper: cells obtained before transplantation from donor or recipient. CD3+CD4+ and CD3+CD8+ populations were FACS-sorted from unstimulated pre-transplant donor and recipient cells taken from spleen or lymph nodes. The library was made by the immunoSEQ multiplex PCR assay. For most patients, genomic DNA was isolated with the Qiagen DNeasy Blood and Tissue Kit and sent frozen to Adaptive Biotechnologies for TCR sequencing. High-throughput TCR-beta CDR3 sequencing of genomic DNA from most patients was performed by Adaptive Biotechnologies. Concerning the study's data processing: Adaptive's ImmunoSEQ software supplied the TCR sequencing data for roughly 17 patients, while MiXCR and VDJtools were used to process a few other patients. CD4 versus CD8 sorting errors were corrected by removing sequences found in both subsets at a frequency ratio below 5:1. CDR3 nucleotide sequences shared between donor and recipient were removed because the origin of such sequences could not be assigned. At least 2-fold expansion over unstimulated cells and a minimum CFSE-low frequency of 0.002% (template counts) or 0.001% (read counts) were required for clones to be classified as alloreactive. A clone was considered mappable if detected in the sequenced pre-transplant spleen, lymph node, or MLR CFSE-low populations of the donor or recipient. Cumulative frequency of alloreactive clones was calculated as a percentage of all sequences weighted by copy number. TCRdb obtained this table from immuneACCESS and retained in-frame rearrangements with V and J assigned. These tables miss some clones; where compared with another copy, unresolved V genes account for less than half of the shortfall, and the remainder is unexplained. That table is the source of V, J and clone size, and D and trimming were worked out from the DNA. The sample table shows 71,000 or so clones, and 90% are seen once. The top ten constitute 1.3% of the sample.

Per the germline V gene (reference sequence), MNHEY is the CDR1 and SMNVEV is the CDR2. Trimmed from V: 8 bases; trimmed from J: 0 bases; junction bases lacking a gene match: 7. The CDR3 has 15 amino acids, counting the end cysteine and phenylalanine. The DNA shown is the 45-base CDR3, in frame from base 1. This TCR was recovered from a human donor who received an intestinal transplant. The chain was built from TRBV27 and TRBJ2-5; 9 bases in between match TRBD2. The sequencing used unstimulated CD8+ T cells sorted from spleen or lymph node cells, collected before intestinal transplant. CDR3 reads: CASAGGAPDQETQYF. The nucleotides read TGTGCCAGCGCGGGGGGGGCTCCTGACCAAGAGACCCAGTACTTC.